This is a list of T cell receptor beta chains from one sample in a study of graft-versus-host responses after intestinal transplantation. Antigen specificity for these receptors is unknown. Produced via immunoSEQ multiplex PCR; TCRdb's table is partial and in-frame only. The sample holds around 120,000 clones, about 93% seen once. The sample here was unstimulated CD4+ T cells sorted from spleen or lymph node cells, taken before intestinal transplant. All receptors come from a human donor who received an intestinal transplant. Each CDR3 is given with its conserved first and last residue. A D gene is named only where the DNA matches it firmly. The size field is filled for only some rows; it gives once, few, many or a size class.

CDR3aa	CDR3nt	v_gene	d_gene	j_gene	abundance
CASRASGNYEQYF	TGTGCCAGTAGGGCTAGCGGGAACTACGAGCAGTACTTC	TRBV19	TRBD2	TRBJ2-7	NA
CASSLGVAYEQYF	TGCGCCAGCAGCCTAGGAGTTGCCTACGAGCAGTACTTC	TRBV5-1	NA	TRBJ2-7	NA
CASSLNRDDTEAFF	TGTGCCAGCTCACTAAACCGGGATGACACTGAAGCTTTCTTT	TRBV18	NA	TRBJ1-1	NA
CASSLQYGNEQFF	TGTGCCAGCAGCTTACAGTATGGGAATGAGCAGTTCTTC	TRBV7-2	NA	TRBJ2-1	NA
CASSYLRDRGGEKLFF	TGTGCCAGCAGTTACCTCCGGGACAGGGGTGGTGAAAAACTGTTTTTT	TRBV6-5	TRBD1	TRBJ1-4	NA
CASSSTSSSRNTDTQYF	TGTGCCAGCAGCTCCACGTCGAGTAGCCGAAACACAGATACGCAGTATTTT	TRBV7-9	NA	TRBJ2-3	NA
CASSSGTGALETQYF	TGTGCCAGCTCATCCGGGACAGGGGCTCTGGAGACCCAGTACTTC	TRBV18	TRBD1	TRBJ2-5	NA
CASSAAGTSLTGELFF	TGCGCCAGCAGCGCGGCCGGGACTAGCCTCACCGGGGAGCTGTTTTTT	TRBV5-1	TRBD2	TRBJ2-2	once
CASNWGRYQETQYF	TGTGCCAGCAATTGGGGCAGGTACCAAGAGACCCAGTACTTC	TRBV28	NA	TRBJ2-5	NA
CASSYLRGQAYEQYF	TGTGCCAGCAGTTACTTACGGGGGCAAGCCTACGAGCAGTACTTC	TRBV6-5	NA	TRBJ2-7	NA
CASSYIKTGSTGELFF	TGTGCCAGCAGTTACATCAAGACAGGGAGCACCGGGGAGCTGTTTTTT	TRBV6-5	TRBD1	TRBJ2-2	NA
CASTPGTSFSDGELFF	TGTGCCAGTACCCCCGGGACTAGCTTTTCTGACGGGGAGCTGTTTTTT	TRBV19	TRBD2	TRBJ2-2	NA
CASSQGPGTGELFF	TGCGCCAGCAGCCAGGGGCCTGGCACCGGGGAGCTGTTTTTT	TRBV5-1	NA	TRBJ2-2	NA
CASSLRGNSGNTIYF	TGTGCCAGCAGCTTACGGGGGAACTCTGGAAACACCATATATTTT	TRBV11-3	NA	TRBJ1-3	NA
CASTSHGTRGETQYF	TGTGCCAGCACCTCACACGGGACCAGGGGCGAGACCCAGTACTTC	TRBV9	NA	TRBJ2-5	NA
CASSTKQGAGTEAFF	TGCGCCAGCAGCACCAAACAGGGGGCTGGCACTGAAGCTTTCTTT	TRBV5-1	TRBD1	TRBJ1-1	NA
CASSLVADRGETQYF	TGTGCCAGCAGCTTAGTTGCCGACAGGGGCGAGACCCAGTACTTC	TRBV7-2	TRBD1	TRBJ2-5	NA
CASTPAGTDTQYF	TGTGCCAGCACCCCGGCTGGCACAGATACGCAGTATTTT	TRBV4-2	NA	TRBJ2-3	NA
CASSLQGTNEKLFF	TGTGCCAGCTCACTACAGGGGACTAATGAAAAACTGTTTTTT	TRBV18	TRBD1	TRBJ1-4	few
CASSPDAALSSYEQYF	TGTGCCAGCAGCCCCGACGCGGCTTTATCTTCCTACGAGCAGTACTTC	TRBV5-4	NA	TRBJ2-7	NA
CSVAEGGFGYEQYF	TGCAGCGTTGCCGAAGGAGGTTTTGGCTACGAGCAGTACTTC	TRBV29-1	NA	TRBJ2-7	NA
CASSLNSETQYF	TGTGCCAGCAGCCTTAATTCAGAGACCCAGTACTTC	TRBV14	NA	TRBJ2-5	once
CASSFDSTDTQYF	TGTGCCAGCAGCTTTGACAGCACAGATACGCAGTATTTT	TRBV12-1	NA	TRBJ2-3	NA
CASSLVVGPSGNTIYF	TGTGCCAGCAGCTTAGTGGTAGGCCCCTCTGGAAACACCATATATTTT	TRBV7-8	NA	TRBJ1-3	NA
CATSRDPGSGEQYF	TGTGCCACCAGCCGAGACCCCGGGTCTGGAGAGCAGTACTTC	TRBV15	NA	TRBJ2-7	NA
CASSPVPGGEAFF	TGTGCCAGCAGCCCCGTGCCAGGGGGTGAAGCTTTCTTT	TRBV13	TRBD1	TRBJ1-1	NA
CASSLQAVYQETQYF	TGTGCCAGCAGTTTACAGGCCGTGTACCAAGAGACCCAGTACTTC	TRBV27	NA	TRBJ2-5	NA
CAWSHHRGITDTQYF	TGTGCCTGGTCTCATCATCGGGGTATCACAGATACGCAGTATTTT	TRBV30	NA	TRBJ2-3	NA
CASRTGQGAGELFF	TGTGCCAGCAGGACCGGACAGGGGGCCGGGGAGCTGTTTTTT	TRBV28	TRBD1	TRBJ2-2	NA
CSAEGLAGEGFGETQYF	TGCAGCGCTGAAGGACTAGCGGGAGAGGGCTTTGGGGAGACCCAGTACTTC	TRBV29-1	TRBD2	TRBJ2-5	once
CASSQALAGGSYEQYF	TGTGCCAGCAGCCAAGCCTTAGCGGGGGGCTCCTACGAGCAGTACTTC	TRBV4-2	TRBD2	TRBJ2-7	once
CASSPEAGATNYGYTF	TGTGCCAGCAGCCCCGAGGCGGGGGCGACTAACTATGGCTACACCTTC	TRBV7-2	NA	TRBJ1-2	NA
CATSRDLGDSYEQYF	TGTGCCACCAGCAGAGATCTCGGAGATTCCTACGAGCAGTACTTC	TRBV15	NA	TRBJ2-7	NA